This record concerns one T cell receptor (beta chain) sequence. These data belong to a study of blood T cell repertoires in COVID-19. About the study: Sites across the United States, Italy and Spain contributed samples from acute and convalescent COVID-19. From T cells, B-cell-depleted T cells, or PBMCs came the material, which was cDNA or gDNA.

The V gene lost 3 bases and the J gene lost 6 bases, with 10 bases spanning the gap. Germline V lookup: CDR1 KGHSH, CDR2 LQKENI. The CDR3 is made up of 13 amino acids. Authors' data handling: Reference gene primer amplification yielded estimated nucleated cell counts. Generated by immunoSEQ multiplex PCR, the TCRdb table keeps only in-frame clones and is missing some. That table gives V, J and clone size, and the DNA gave D and trimming. The profile shows around 180,000 clones, about 74% of them singletons. The TCR originated in a woman at least 80 years old with acute or convalescent COVID-19. The chain recombines TRBV18 with TRBJ2-3; D not resolved. Sequencing input: peripheral blood. The CDR3 loop reads CASSPPSSDTQYF. In DNA form, the CDR3 reads TGTGCCAGCTCACCCCCTTCGAGTGATACGCAGTATTTT. Looking up the rest from reference TRBV18 and TRBJ2-3 gives the full variable domain: NAGVMQNPRHLVRRRGQEARLRCSPMKGHSHVYWYRQLPEEGLKFMVYLQKENIIDESGMPKERFSAEFPKEGPSILRIQQVVRGDSAAYFCASSPPSSDTQYFGPGTRLTVL.